A single T cell receptor (beta chain) is shown here with its context. Its antigen remains unknown. This record comes from a study of T cell responses to AZD1222 COVID-19 vaccine. Findings and limits, study-wide: Close to half of all spike-specific TCRs reportedly target regions of the variants that are unmutated. None of the repertoires were sampled until the peak T cell response had passed.

This table comes from immunoSEQ multiplex PCR, and its TCRdb copy is limited to in-frame clones, with some not included. Of some 200,000 clones in the sample, about nine tenths were seen once. The germline CDR1 and CDR2 sequences are LNHDA and SQIVND (reference sequence). This CDR3 contains 15 residues. Trimming cost V 1 base and J 0 bases, with 10 bases left between them. This TCR was sampled from an adult in good health. This chain links TRBV19 with TRBJ2-7; D may be TRBD1 (5 bases). Source: peripheral blood, taken on day 0 of AZD1222 vaccination. CDR3 sequence (DNA): TGTGCCAGTAGTATAGTAACAGGTAGCTCCTACGAGCAGTACTTC. Amino acids: CASSIVTGSSYEQYF.